The following is a T cell receptor beta chain sequence with its context. Original processing notes: Reference gene primer amplification gave estimated nucleated cell counts. Assay: immunoSEQ multiplex PCR; the TCRdb copy retains only in-frame clones and omits some. Clonal size and the V and J genes are those of that table, whereas D and trimming came from the DNA. Of about 180,000 clones in the sample, 83% are singletons; the top ten hold about 8.3%. This CDR3 has 15 residues. Germline values: CDR1 MDHEN, CDR2 SYDVKM. With 1 base clipped from V and 2 bases from J, the junction kept 4 bases outside the gene matches. Those enrolled in Seattle joined during active infection and were followed longitudinally afterward. The data originate from a study of blood T cell repertoires in COVID-19. For the study at large: The United States, Italy and Spain were the sources of the acute and convalescent COVID-19 samples. Sources were T cells, B-cell-depleted T cells, or PBMCs; the material itself was cDNA or gDNA.

This receptor was obtained from a woman aged 70-85 years with COVID-19, enrolled during active disease. Sequenced: peripheral blood. The rearrangement joins TRBV28 to TRBJ1-2; 7 bases map to TRBD1. The CDR3 coding sequence is TGTGCCAGCAGTTTATCCCTACAGGGGAACTATGGCTACACCTTC. Residues: CASSLSLQGNYGYTF.